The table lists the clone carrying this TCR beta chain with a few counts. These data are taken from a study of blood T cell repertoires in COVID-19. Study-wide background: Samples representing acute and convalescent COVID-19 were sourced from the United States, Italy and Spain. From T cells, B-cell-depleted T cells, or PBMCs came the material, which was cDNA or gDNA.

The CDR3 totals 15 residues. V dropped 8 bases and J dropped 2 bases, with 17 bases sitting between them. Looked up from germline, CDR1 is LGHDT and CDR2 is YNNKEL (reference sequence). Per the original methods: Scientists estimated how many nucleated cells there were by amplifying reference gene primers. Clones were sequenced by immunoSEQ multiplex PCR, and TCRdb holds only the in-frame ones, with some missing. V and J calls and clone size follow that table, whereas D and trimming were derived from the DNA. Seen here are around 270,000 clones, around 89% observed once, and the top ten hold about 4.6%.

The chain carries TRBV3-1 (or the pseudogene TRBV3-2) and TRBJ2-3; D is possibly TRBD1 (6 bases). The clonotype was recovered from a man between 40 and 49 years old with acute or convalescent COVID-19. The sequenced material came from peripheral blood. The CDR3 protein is CASAAERTATDTQYF. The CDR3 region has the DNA TGTGCCAGCGCCGCCGAGAGGACAGCCACAGATACGCAGTATTTT.